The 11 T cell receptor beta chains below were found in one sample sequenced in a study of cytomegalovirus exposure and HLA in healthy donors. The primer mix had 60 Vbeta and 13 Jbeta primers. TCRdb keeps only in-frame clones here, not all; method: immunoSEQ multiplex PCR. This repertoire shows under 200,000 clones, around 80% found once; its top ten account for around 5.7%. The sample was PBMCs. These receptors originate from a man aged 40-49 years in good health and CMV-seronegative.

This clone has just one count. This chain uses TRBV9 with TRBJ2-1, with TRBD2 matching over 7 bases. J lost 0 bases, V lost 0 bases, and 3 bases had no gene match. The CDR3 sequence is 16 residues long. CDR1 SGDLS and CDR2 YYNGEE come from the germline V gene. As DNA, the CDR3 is TGTGCCAGCAGCGTAGAGCGGGGTAGCTCCTACAATGAGCAGTTCTTC. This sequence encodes CASSVERGSSYNEQFF.

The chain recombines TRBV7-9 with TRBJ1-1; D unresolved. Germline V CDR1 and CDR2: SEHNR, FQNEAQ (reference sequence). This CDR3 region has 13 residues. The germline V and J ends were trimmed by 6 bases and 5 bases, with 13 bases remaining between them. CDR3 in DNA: TGTGCCAGCAGGAAGGAGGCGGGGACTGAAGCTTTCTTT. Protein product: CASRKEAGTEAFF. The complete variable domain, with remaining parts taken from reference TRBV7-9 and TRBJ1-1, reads DTGVSQNPRHKITKRGQNVTFRCDPISEHNRLYWYRQTLGQGPEFLTYFQNEAQLEKSRLLSDRFSAERPKGSFSTLEIQRTEQGDSAMYLCASRKEAGTEAFFGQGTRLTVV.

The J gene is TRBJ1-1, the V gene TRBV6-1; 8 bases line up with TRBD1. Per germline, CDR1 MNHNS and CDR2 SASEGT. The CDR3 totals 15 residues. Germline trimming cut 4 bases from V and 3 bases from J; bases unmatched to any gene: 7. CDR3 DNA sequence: TGTGCCAGCAGTGGGACGACAGGGGAGGACACTGAAGCTTTCTTT. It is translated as CASSGTTGEDTEAFF.

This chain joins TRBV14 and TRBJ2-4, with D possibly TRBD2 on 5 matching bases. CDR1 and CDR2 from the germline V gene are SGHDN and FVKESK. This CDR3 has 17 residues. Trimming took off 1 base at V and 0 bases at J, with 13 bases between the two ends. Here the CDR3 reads CASSQGWGELAKNIQYF. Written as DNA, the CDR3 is TGTGCCAGCAGCCAAGGTTGGGGAGAGCTAGCCAAAAACATTCAGTACTTC.

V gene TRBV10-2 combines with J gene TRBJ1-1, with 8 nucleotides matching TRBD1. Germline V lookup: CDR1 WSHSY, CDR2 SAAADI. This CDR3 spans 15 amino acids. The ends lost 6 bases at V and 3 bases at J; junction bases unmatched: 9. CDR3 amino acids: CASSGLGQGHTEAFF. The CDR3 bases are TGCGCCAGCAGCGGACTAGGACAGGGACACACTGAAGCTTTCTTT.

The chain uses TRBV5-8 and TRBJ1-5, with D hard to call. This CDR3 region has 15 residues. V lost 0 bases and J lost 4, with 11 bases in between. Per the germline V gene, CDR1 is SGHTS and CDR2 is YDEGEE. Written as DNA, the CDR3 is TGTGCCAGCAGCTTGGGACAAGTTCCAAATCAGCCCCAGCATTTT. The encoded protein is CASSLGQVPNQPQHF.

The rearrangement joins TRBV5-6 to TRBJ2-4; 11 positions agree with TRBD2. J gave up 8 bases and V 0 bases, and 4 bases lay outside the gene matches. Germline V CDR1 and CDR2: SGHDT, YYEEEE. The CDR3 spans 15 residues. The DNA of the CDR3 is TGTGCCAGCAGCTTGGGACTAGCGGGACGAGACATTCAGTACTTC. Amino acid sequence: CASSLGLAGRDIQYF. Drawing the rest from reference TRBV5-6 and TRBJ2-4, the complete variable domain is DAGVTQSPTHLIKTRGQQVTLRCSPKSGHDTVSWYQQALGQGPQFIFQYYEEEERQRGNFPDRFSGHQFPNYSSELNVNALLLGDSALYLCASSLGLAGRDIQYFGAGTRLSVL.

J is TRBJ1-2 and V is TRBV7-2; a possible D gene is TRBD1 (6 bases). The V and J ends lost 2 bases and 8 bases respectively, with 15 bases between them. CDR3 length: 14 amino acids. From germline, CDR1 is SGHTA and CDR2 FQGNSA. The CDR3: CASSLLTGFQGYTF. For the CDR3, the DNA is TGTGCCAGCAGCTTACTCACAGGGTTCCAGGGCTACACCTTC.

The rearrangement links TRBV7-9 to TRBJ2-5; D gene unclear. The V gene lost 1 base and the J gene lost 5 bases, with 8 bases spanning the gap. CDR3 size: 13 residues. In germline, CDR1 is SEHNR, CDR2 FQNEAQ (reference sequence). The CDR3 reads CASSLDVVETQYF. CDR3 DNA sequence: TGTGCCAGCAGCTTAGACGTAGTCGAGACCCAGTACTTC.

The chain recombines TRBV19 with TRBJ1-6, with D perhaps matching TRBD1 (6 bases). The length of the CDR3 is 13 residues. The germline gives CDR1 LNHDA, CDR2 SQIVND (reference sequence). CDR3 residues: CASQGLGSSPLHF. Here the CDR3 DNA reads TGTGCAAGTCAGGGGCTTGGAAGTTCACCCCTCCACTTT.

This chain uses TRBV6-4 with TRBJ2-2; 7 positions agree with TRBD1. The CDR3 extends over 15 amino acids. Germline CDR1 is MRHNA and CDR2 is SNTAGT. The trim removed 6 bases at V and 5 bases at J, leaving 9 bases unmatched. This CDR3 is CASSVTGTRTGELFF. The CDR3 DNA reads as TGTGCCAGCAGCGTGACAGGGACGAGAACCGGGGAGCTGTTTTTT.